The 30 T cell receptor beta chains given below trace back to one sample, sequenced in a study of blood T cells in healthy people across ages. PCR was performed a second time for roughly 7 to 11 cycles using a sample-barcoded 5' primer and a J-beta primer mix. Using its own MiXCR run on the 5' RACE reads, TCRdb lists one record per CDR3 protein. Among approximately 780,000 distinct CDR3 sequences listed, roughly 26% were seen once. These same data were also listed under a study on T cells of mothers and their children.

Input material: blood. All receptors come from a boy younger than 18 in good health.

V and J are TRBV2 and TRBJ2-5; 7 nucleotides align to TRBD2. Germline V CDR1 and CDR2: SNHLY, FYNNEI. Losses at the gene ends were 6 bases for V and 5 bases for J; bases not matched to a gene: 6. This CDR3 contains 13 residues. DNA for the CDR3: TGTGCCAGCAGCCGACTAGCAACTGAGACCCAGTACTTC. It yields the protein CASSRLATETQYF.

This chain connects TRBV7-9 to TRBJ1-2; no definite D call. CDR1 is SEHNR, CDR2 FQNEAQ, per germline (reference sequence). V gave up 4 bases and J gave up 0 bases, with 6 bases separating them. The CDR3 length is 13 residues. The CDR3 bases are TGTGCCAGCAGCTCACGGACTAACTATGGCTACACCTTC. Translating it yields CASSSRTNYGYTF. The whole variable domain, remainder taken from reference TRBV7-9 and TRBJ1-2, is DTGVSQNPRHKITKRGQNVTFRCDPISEHNRLYWYRQTLGQGPEFLTYFQNEAQLEKSRLLSDRFSAERPKGSFSTLEIQRTEQGDSAMYLCASSSRTNYGYTFGSGTRLTVV.

The chain recombines TRBV2 with TRBJ2-1; 9 bases fit TRBD1. The CDR3 sequence is 16 residues long. Germline CDR1 and CDR2: SNHLY and FYNNEI. V was pared by 4 bases and J by 4 bases, with 8 bases of the junction left unmatched. This chain's CDR3 is CASSVSRDREYNEQFF. The CDR3 coding sequence is TGTGCCAGCAGTGTATCGCGGGACAGGGAGTACAATGAGCAGTTCTTC.

A few counts support this clonotype. In nucleotides, the CDR3 is TGTGCCAGCAGCTTCCACCCCGGGACACCCTACGTCGCTTTCTTT. Translation: CASSFHPGTPYVAFF. The J gene is TRBJ1-1, the V gene TRBV7-3; a possible D gene is TRBD1 (6 bases). This CDR3 is built from 15 residues. The germline CDR1 and CDR2 sequences are SGHTA and FQGTGA. V lost 3 bases and J 11 bases, leaving 22 bases between the germline ends.

This rearrangement joins TRBV20-1 to TRBJ1-2; perhaps TRBD1 as D (6 bases). Germline CDR1 DFQATT, CDR2 SNEGSKA (reference sequence). This CDR3 contains 14 residues. Trimming stripped 6 bases from V and 0 bases from J, with 14 bases between. The chain's CDR3 is CSAFLDRANYGYTF. The CDR3 bases are TGCAGTGCATTCCTGGACAGAGCTAACTATGGCTACACCTTC.

J is TRBJ2-5 and V is TRBV20-1, with TRBD1 identical over 9 bases. The germline V gene has CDR1 DFQATT and CDR2 SNEGSKA (reference sequence). The trim removed 5 bases at V and 10 bases at J, leaving 14 bases unmatched. CDR3 size: 14 residues. The CDR3 here is CSAGWGTGPKNQYF. The CDR3 region has the DNA TGCAGTGCTGGTTGGGGGACAGGGCCTAAAAACCAGTACTTC.

The rearrangement joins TRBV7-2 to TRBJ2-1, with D maybe TRBD2 (5 bases). This CDR3 comprises 17 residues. Germline CDR1 SGHTA, CDR2 FQGNSA. Trimming shortened V by 4 bases and J by 0 bases, and 16 bases separated the two germline ends. In nucleotides, the CDR3 is TGTGCCAGCAGCTACCTCCGAGCGGAGAGCTCCTACAATGAGCAGTTCTTC. Translated, it gives CASSYLRAESSYNEQFF.

V is TRBV11-2 and J is TRBJ2-7, with TRBD1 as a possible D gene (6 bases). Germline V lookup: CDR1 SGHAT, CDR2 FQNNGV. CDR3 length: 13 residues. V gave up 4 bases and J gave up 8 bases, with 15 bases separating them. As DNA, the CDR3 is TGTGCCAGCAGCTCGGTTAGGACAGTAAAGCAGTACTTC. Translation gives CASSSVRTVKQYF.

The chain employs TRBV20-1 and TRBJ2-3; D not certain. The ends were cut back, 3 bases at V and 10 bases at J, with 14 bases in the middle. Per the germline V gene, CDR1 is DFQATT and CDR2 is SNEGSKA (reference sequence). The CDR3 is made up of 12 amino acids. The CDR3 nucleotides are TGCAGTGCTAGGGGAACAATGGAAGCGCAGTATTTT. It is translated as CSARGTMEAQYF.

The rearrangement links TRBV2 to TRBJ1-6; 9 bases align to TRBD1. After removal of 5 bases from V and 7 bases from J, the junction contained 6 bases not matched to a gene. The V gene's germline CDR1 is SNHLY and CDR2 FYNNEI. CDR3 length: 15 residues. CDR3 sequence reads: CASSPGQGRNSPLHF. The CDR3 bases are TGTGCCAGCAGTCCAGGACAGGGGCGGAATTCACCCCTCCACTTT. Full variable domain (missing parts from reference TRBV2 and TRBJ1-6): EPEVTQTPSHQVTQMGQEVILRCVPISNHLYFYWYRQILGQKVEFLVSFYNNEISEKSEIFDDQFSVERPDGSNFTLKIRSTKLEDSAMYFCASSPGQGRNSPLHFGNGTRLTVT.

This clonotype was recorded a few times. V is TRBV6-1 and J is TRBJ2-1; 8 bases are a match to TRBD2. Germline CDR1 is MNHNS and CDR2 is SASEGT. The CDR3 is 16 residues long. J lost 5 bases, V lost 6 bases, and 12 bases had no gene match. CDR3 residues: CASSPRAGGGNNEQFF. The CDR3 coding sequence is TGTGCCAGCAGCCCCCGGGCCGGCGGGGGGAACAATGAGCAGTTCTTC.

V is TRBV27 and J is TRBJ1-6; D is perhaps TRBD1 (5 bases). The CDR3 contains 14 residues. Germline CDR1 MNHEY, CDR2 SMNVEV (reference sequence). The ends were cut back, 3 bases at V and 5 bases at J, with 8 bases in the middle. In DNA form, the CDR3 reads TGTGCCAGCAGTTTTAGGGGAAATAATTCACCCCTCCACTTT. This translates into CASSFRGNNSPLHF.

V and J are TRBV20-1 and TRBJ2-5; 7 nucleotides align to TRBD2. J lost 7 bases, V lost 3 bases, and 5 bases had no gene match. The CDR3 runs 12 residues. Per the germline V gene, CDR1 is DFQATT and CDR2 is SNEGSKA (reference sequence). The CDR3 loop reads CSASRGDGTQYF. CDR3 in DNA: TGCAGTGCTAGCCGGGGGGACGGGACCCAGTACTTC.

This clonotype was detected a few times. CDR3 protein: CASSQILGPRAEKLFF. The CDR3 nucleotides are TGTGCCAGCAGCCAAATTCTAGGGCCCCGTGCTGAAAAACTGTTTTTT. This rearrangement joins TRBV7-9 to TRBJ1-4; D remains ambiguous. CDR3 size: 16 residues. The germline CDR1 and CDR2 sequences are SEHNR and FQNEAQ (reference sequence). V was pared by 5 bases and J by 7 bases, with 20 bases between.

In this sample, this clonotype turned up a few times. The chain recombines TRBV4-1 with TRBJ2-5, with D maybe TRBD1 (6 bases). V was clipped by 4 bases and J by 1 base, with 10 bases between them. The germline gives CDR1 MGHRA, CDR2 YSYEKL. The CDR3 runs to 14 residues. The CDR3: CASSRSDSQETQYF. CDR3 DNA: TGCGCCAGCAGCCGCTCGGACAGCCAAGAGACCCAGTACTTC.

The chain couples TRBV12-3 or TRBV12-4 to TRBJ1-1; D gene ambiguous. There are 13 residues in the CDR3. V gave up 7 bases and J gave up 7 bases, with 16 bases separating them. The CDR3: CASTPVMGLEAFF. The CDR3 DNA sequence: TGTGCCAGCACTCCGGTAATGGGCCTTGAAGCTTTCTTT.

The genes are TRBV2 and TRBJ2-6, with TRBD1 matching 7 bases. CDR1 and CDR2 (germline): SNHLY, FYNNEI. This CDR3 has 15 amino acids. Trimming removed 6 bases from V and 0 bases from J; junction bases left unmatched: 2. The DNA for the CDR3 is TGTGCCAGCAGCGGGACAGACTCTGGGGCCAACGTCCTGACTTTC. It specifies CASSGTDSGANVLTF.

The V gene is TRBV6-5, the J gene TRBJ1-5; maybe TRBD1 (5 bases). From germline, CDR1 is MNHEY and CDR2 SVGAGI. There are 13 residues in the CDR3. Trimming stripped 2 bases from V and 4 bases from J, with 6 bases between. The CDR3: CASSYNRNQPQHF. The CDR3 DNA sequence: TGTGCCAGCAGTTACAACAGGAATCAGCCCCAGCATTTT.

This clonotype has more than one count but fewer than ten. V is TRBV29-1 and J is TRBJ2-1, with D maybe TRBD1 (6 bases). The CDR3 has 12 amino acids. Germline CDR1 reads SQVTM; CDR2 reads ANQGSEA. V was cut by 5 bases and J by 5 bases, with 10 bases left in between. The CDR3 is CSVNREDNEQFF. CDR3 bases: TGCAGCGTTAACAGGGAAGACAATGAGCAGTTCTTC.

This clonotype was recorded a few times. The V call is TRBV5-5, the J call TRBJ1-5; the D gene is possibly TRBD1 (5 bases). The CDR3 contains 14 residues. The germline V and J ends were trimmed by 7 bases and 6 bases, with 17 bases remaining between them. Germline V CDR1 and CDR2: SGHKS, YYEKEE (reference sequence). The CDR3 protein is CASHLGADGQPQHF. The CDR3 DNA reads as TGTGCCAGCCACCTCGGGGCAGACGGTCAGCCCCAGCATTTT.

The chain recombines TRBV12-3 or TRBV12-4 with TRBJ2-2; unclear D gene. The ends were cut back, 10 bases at V and 7 bases at J, with 13 bases in the middle. This CDR3 has 12 amino acids. CDR3 bases: TGTGCCACCACCTTCGACGTCGGGGAGCTGTTTTTT. The encoded protein is CATTFDVGELFF.

This clonotype was detected a few times. The rearrangement uses TRBV27 and TRBJ2-1; possibly TRBD1 for D (6 bases). Trimming removed 6 bases from V and 4 bases from J, with 10 bases in between. CDR1 and CDR2 (germline): MNHEY, SMNVEV (reference sequence). The CDR3 length is 13 residues. The CDR3 DNA reads as TGTGCCAGCAGCTACAGGGATTACAATGAGCAGTTCTTC. It encodes CASSYRDYNEQFF.

The chain links TRBV6-1 to TRBJ2-5; no reliable D call. The CDR3 consists of 16 residues. Per the germline V gene, CDR1 is MNHNS and CDR2 is SASEGT. V was cut by 2 bases and J by 4 bases, with 17 bases left in between. CDR3 sequence reads: CASSEWPQKRRETQYF. The CDR3 DNA is TGTGCCAGCAGTGAATGGCCCCAGAAAAGGCGAGAGACCCAGTACTTC.

The genes are TRBV5-1 and TRBJ2-5; D possibly corresponds to TRBD2 (5 bases). The CDR3 length is 15 residues. Germline CDR1 is SGHRS and CDR2 is YFSETQ. Trimming left V 4 bases short and J 2 bases short, with 15 bases between. The CDR3 protein is CASSGGSGPQETQYF. The CDR3 DNA sequence: TGCGCCAGCAGCGGTGGAAGCGGTCCACAAGAGACCCAGTACTTC.

This sequence joins TRBV7-9 and TRBJ1-1; 10 bases are a match to TRBD1. Unmatched junction bases numbered 7, after V lost 5 bases and J lost 4 bases. Germline V gives CDR1 SEHNR, CDR2 FQNEAQ (reference sequence). CDR3 length: 15 residues. This CDR3 is CASSLTGQGTTEAFF. The CDR3, as DNA: TGTGCCAGCAGCCTAACGGGACAGGGGACCACTGAAGCTTTCTTT.

This clonotype was seen a few times. The rearrangement uses TRBV25-1 and TRBJ1-1, with D possibly TRBD1 on 6 matching bases. Germline assignment: CDR1 MGHDK and CDR2 SYGVNS. This CDR3 is built from 15 residues. Trimming took off 2 bases at V and 1 base at J, with 11 bases between the two ends. The CDR3 region is CASSEKWTANTEAFF. The DNA of the CDR3 is TGTGCCAGCAGTGAAAAATGGACAGCGAACACTGAAGCTTTCTTT.

The rearrangement links TRBV20-1 to TRBJ2-3, with 9 nucleotides matching TRBD2. The CDR3 runs to 15 residues. V lost 3 bases and J lost 2; bases outside the gene matches: 6. The germline V gene has CDR1 DFQATT and CDR2 SNEGSKA (reference sequence). CDR3 loop: CSARRLAGTTDTQYF. DNA for the CDR3: TGCAGTGCTAGGCGCCTAGCGGGGACCACAGATACGCAGTATTTT.

This clonotype was observed a handful of times. J is TRBJ2-3 and V is TRBV7-2; tentative D call: TRBD2 (5 bases). Germline CDR1 and CDR2: SGHTA and FQGNSA. V lost 4 bases to trimming and J lost 0 bases, with 11 bases between them. CDR3 length: 15 residues. The CDR3 sequence is CASSSDYPSTDTQYF. The CDR3 coding sequence is TGTGCCAGCAGCTCCGACTACCCTAGCACAGATACGCAGTATTTT.

V is TRBV25-1 and J is TRBJ1-6; D remains ambiguous. Germline V gene data show CDR1 as MGHDK and CDR2 as SYGVNS. Trimming stripped 0 bases from V and 8 bases from J, with 8 bases between. The CDR3 is made up of 14 amino acids. CDR3 in DNA: TGTGCCAGCAGTGAATATGTGGCAGATTCACCCCTCCACTTT. Translating gives CASSEYVADSPLHF.

The sample holds many counts of this clonotype. The chain recombines TRBV5-1 with TRBJ2-3, with 12 bases aligning to TRBD2. In germline, CDR1 is SGHRS, CDR2 YFSETQ. V was clipped by 0 bases and J by 1 base; unmatched bases: 0. The CDR3 has 16 residues. The CDR3 DNA reads TGCGCCAGCAGCTTGGGACTAGCGGGGGGCACAGATACGCAGTATTTT. It specifies CASSLGLAGGTDTQYF.